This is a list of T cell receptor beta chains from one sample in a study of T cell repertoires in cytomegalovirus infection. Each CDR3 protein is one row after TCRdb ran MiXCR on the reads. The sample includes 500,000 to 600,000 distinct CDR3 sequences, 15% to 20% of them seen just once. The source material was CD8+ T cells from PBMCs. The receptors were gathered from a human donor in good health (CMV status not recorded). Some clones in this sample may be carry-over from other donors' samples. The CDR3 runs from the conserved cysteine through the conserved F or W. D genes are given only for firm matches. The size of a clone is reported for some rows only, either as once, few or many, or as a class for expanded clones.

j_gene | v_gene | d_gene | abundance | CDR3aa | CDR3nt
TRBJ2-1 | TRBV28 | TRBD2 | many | CASLLAAAGGNEQFF | TGTGCCAGCTTATTGGCAGCGGCGGGAGGAAATGAGCAGTTCTTC
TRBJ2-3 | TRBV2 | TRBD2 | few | CASSELGTSGSRDTQYF | TGTGCCAGCAGTGAACTGGGGACTAGCGGGAGTCGGGATACGCAGTATTTT
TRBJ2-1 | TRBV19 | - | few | CASTSRGKDEQFF | TGTGCCAGTACCTCAAGGGGGAAGGATGAGCAGTTCTTC
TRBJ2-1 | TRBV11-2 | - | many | CASSSSHGSRNEQFF | TGTGCCAGCAGCTCCTCACACGGTTCAAGGAATGAGCAGTTCTTC
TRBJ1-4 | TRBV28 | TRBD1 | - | CASSRGQGFEKLFF | TGTGCCAGCAGTCGTGGACAGGGATTTGAAAAACTGTTTTTT
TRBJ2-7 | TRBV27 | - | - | CASRPGLNYEQYF | TGTGCCAGCAGACCGGGACTGAACTACGAGCAGTACTTC
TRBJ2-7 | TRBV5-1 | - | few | CASSFGRESEQYF | TGCGCCAGCAGCTTTGGCAGGGAGAGCGAGCAGTACTTC
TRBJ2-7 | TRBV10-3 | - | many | CAISESTRTEAYEQYF | TGTGCCATCAGTGAGTCGACCCGGACAGAAGCCTACGAGCAGTACTTC
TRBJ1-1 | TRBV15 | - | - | CATSRGFKEAFF | TGTGCCACCAGCAGAGGATTCAAGGAAGCTTTCTTT
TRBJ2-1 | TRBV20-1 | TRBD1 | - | CSARRETGPPYNEQFF | TGCAGTGCTAGGAGAGAGACAGGGCCTCCCTACAATGAGCAGTTCTTC
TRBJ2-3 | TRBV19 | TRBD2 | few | CASSTGGRGTDTQYF | TGTGCCAGTAGTACTGGCGGGAGGGGCACAGATACGCAGTATTTT
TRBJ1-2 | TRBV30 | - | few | CAWSVAAGGYTF | TGTGCCTGGAGTGTAGCTGCCGGCGGCTACACCTTC
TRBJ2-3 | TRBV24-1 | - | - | CATRPAATDTQYF | TGTGCCACCAGGCCAGCAGCCACAGATACGCAGTATTTT